The 5 T cell receptor beta chains reported below all come from one sample, sequenced in a study of beta chain features in type 1 diabetes. The antigens these receptors bind are not known. Notes on the study in general: TCRB CDR3s from Type 1 diabetes patients were moderately but significantly shorter in all four CD4+ subsets.

Every bit of the isolated RNA underwent reverse transcription, so sequencing read expressed TCRB transcripts. Only in-frame clones appear in the TCRdb table, and some are missing; sequencing was by immunoSEQ multiplex PCR. The sample carries 45,000 to 65,000 clones, 52% recorded once. The sequencing input was Tregs from blood. Receptors were obtained from a woman aged 40-49 years with type 1 diabetes.

The chain has TRBV11-2 and TRBJ1-2; 8 bases line up with TRBD1. J gave up 7 bases and V 2 bases, and 3 bases lay outside the gene matches. CDR3 length: 13 residues. Per germline, CDR1 SGHAT and CDR2 FQNNGV. CDR3 bases: TGTGCCAGCAGCTTACAGGGGGCAGTTGGCTACACCTTC. Its protein product is CASSLQGAVGYTF.

V gene TRBV2 combines with J gene TRBJ1-5, with a possible D match to TRBD1 (5 bases). Trimming removed 5 bases at V and 5 bases at J, with 22 bases between. This CDR3 region has 17 residues. Germline V gene data show CDR1 as SNHLY and CDR2 as FYNNEI. The CDR3 nucleotides read TGTGCCAGCAGTTTAGGGACTTTTGGCCTAAGGGATCAGCCCCAGCATTTT. Residues: CASSLGTFGLRDQPQHF.

V and J are TRBV5-8 and TRBJ1-1, with no clear D. This CDR3 region has 14 residues. Germline lookup yields CDR1 SGHTS and CDR2 YDEGEE. Trimming took 7 bases from V and 2 from J, leaving 15 bases between them. Here the CDR3 reads CASLRRGFNTEAFF. As DNA, the CDR3 is TGTGCCAGCTTACGACGGGGATTCAACACTGAAGCTTTCTTT.

The V call is TRBV6-6, the J call TRBJ1-1; perhaps TRBD1 as D (5 bases). The V gene's germline CDR1 is MNHNY and CDR2 SVGAGI (reference sequence). Trimming pared 2 bases from V and 0 bases from J, leaving 7 bases between. The CDR3 length is 14 residues. The CDR3 is CASSYQGMNTEAFF. For the CDR3, the DNA is TGTGCCAGCAGTTACCAGGGCATGAACACTGAAGCTTTCTTT.

The genes are TRBV7-2 and TRBJ1-3, with 7 positions matching TRBD1. The CDR3 has 17 residues. V lost 2 bases, J lost 1 base, and 8 bases stayed unmatched. The germline V gene encodes CDR1 SGHTA and CDR2 FQGNSA. Here the CDR3 reads CASSLREAGGSGNTIYF. DNA of the CDR3: TGTGCCAGCAGCTTAAGGGAGGCAGGGGGTTCTGGAAACACCATATATTTT. The full variable domain, with the rest looked up from reference TRBV7-2 and TRBJ1-3, is GAGVSQSPSNKVTEKGKDVELRCDPISGHTALYWYRQSLGQGLEFLIYFQGNSAPDKSGLPSDRFSAERTGGSVSTLTIQRTQQEDSAVYLCASSLREAGGSGNTIYFGEGSWLTVV.